These 14 T cell receptor beta chains were all obtained from the same sample, sequenced in a study of regulatory T cells in long-lasting Graves disease. Time point indicated: persistent/refractory GD, antithyroid drugs over 5 years with positive TRAb. Generation of the TCR library employed RNA extracted from PBMCs. Both iRepertoire HTBI primers and Arm-PCR of CDR3 regions were used to build the TCR beta libraries. TCRdb used MiXCR to reprocess the multiplex PCR reads, holding one entry per CDR3 protein. The table lists 650,000 to 850,000 distinct CDR3 sequences, 30% of them singletons. The specimen was peripheral blood mononuclear cells (PBMCs), collected when the disease was refractory, from a patient treated with antithyroid drugs. The receptors shown here come from a female donor with Graves disease.

In this sample, this clonotype turned up a few times. The chain links TRBV29-1 to TRBJ2-2, with no clear D. This CDR3 contains 14 residues. The germline V gene has CDR1 SQVTM and CDR2 ANQGSEA. V was shortened by 0 bases and J by 1 base, with 6 bases between the two germline ends. The CDR3 nucleotides are TGCAGCGTTGAAGATCCGGGGAACACCGGGGAGCTGTTTTTT. Residues: CSVEDPGNTGELFF.

This clonotype has only a few counts. The chain combines TRBV10-3 with TRBJ2-7; D unresolved. Germline V gene data show CDR1 as ENHRY and CDR2 as SYGVKD. The length of the CDR3 is 13 residues. V was clipped by 4 bases and J by 2 bases, with 9 bases between them. The CDR3 DNA is TGTGCCATCAGTGCACAGCTTACCTACGAGCAGTACTTC. Residues: CAISAQLTYEQYF.

The V call is TRBV3-1, the J call TRBJ1-2; D remains unclear. Looked up from germline, CDR1 is LGHDT and CDR2 is YNNKEL (reference sequence). The V end was cut by 2 bases, the J end by 6 bases, with 10 bases between. This CDR3 contains 13 residues. The CDR3 region is CASSQIAGNGYTF. The CDR3, as DNA: TGTGCCAGCAGCCAAATCGCAGGAAATGGCTACACCTTC.

Notes on this clonotype: Germline and junction disagree at one end, which may indicate a read error. The CDR3 DNA reads as TGTGCCAGCAGCTACTCACAGGTTTCCTCTGGAAACACCATATATTTT. The encoded protein is CASSYSQVSSGNTIYF. The chain has TRBV6-5 and TRBJ1-3; D perhaps matches TRBD1 (5 bases). Per germline, CDR1 MNHEY and CDR2 SVGAGI. The length of the CDR3 is 16 residues.

This clonotype was seen a handful of times. The chain employs TRBV9 and TRBJ1-1; D is unresolved. Trimming left V 0 bases short and J 9 bases short, with 12 bases between. The CDR3 is made up of 13 amino acids. From germline, CDR1 is SGDLS and CDR2 YYNGEE. The CDR3 loop is CASSVAGGPQAFF. In DNA, the CDR3 is TGTGCCAGCAGCGTAGCTGGAGGACCGCAAGCTTTCTTT.

V and J are TRBV27 and TRBJ2-7; possible D gene TRBD2, 6 bases. Trimming left V 0 bases short and J 3 bases short, with 12 bases between. Germline CDR1 is MNHEY and CDR2 is SMNVEV (reference sequence). This CDR3 contains 15 residues. The CDR3 sequence is CASSLSGRAGYEQYF. As DNA, the CDR3 is TGTGCCAGCAGTTTATCGGGTCGAGCGGGCTACGAGCAGTACTTC.

This clonotype has a single count. The V and J genes are TRBV19 and TRBJ1-6; perhaps TRBD1 as D (6 bases). Trimming cost V 2 bases and J 10 bases, with 12 bases left between them. This CDR3 comprises 14 residues. CDR1 and CDR2 from the germline V gene are LNHDA and SQIVND (reference sequence). The CDR3 coding sequence is TGTGCCAGTAGTATACAGGGGTTTGGATCACCCCTCCACTTT. This sequence encodes CASSIQGFGSPLHF. The full variable domain, in which reference TRBV19 and TRBJ1-6 provide the parts outside the CDR3, is DGGITQSPKYLFRKEGQNVTLSCEQNLNHDAMYWYRQDPGQGLRLIYYSQIVNDFQKGDIAEGYSVSREKKESFPLTVTSAQKNPTAFYLCASSIQGFGSPLHFGNGTRLTVT.

This clonotype was found a few times. The rearrangement uses TRBV20-1 and TRBJ2-7; 13 nucleotides align to TRBD2. The CDR3 sequence is 14 residues long. The germline V gene encodes CDR1 DFQATT and CDR2 SNEGSKA (reference sequence). V dropped 7 bases and J dropped 2; count of bases not matched to a gene: 5. CDR3 DNA sequence: TGCAGTGTTCTAACTAGCGGGAGGGCCTACGAGCAGTACTTC. Translating it yields CSVLTSGRAYEQYF.

This chain links TRBV14 with TRBJ2-5, with D perhaps assigned TRBD1 or TRBD2 (6 bases each). Per germline, CDR1 SGHDN and CDR2 FVKESK. This CDR3 spans 15 amino acids. V was pared by 4 bases and J by 5 bases, with 17 bases between. The CDR3 sequence is CASSPTGARVETQYF. The CDR3 DNA is TGTGCCAGCAGCCCGACGGGGGCAAGGGTGGAGACCCAGTACTTC.

This clonotype was found a few times. The chain couples TRBV29-1 to TRBJ1-1; unclear D gene. V shed 4 bases and J shed 0 bases, with 6 bases lying between them. This CDR3 is built from 12 residues. From germline, CDR1 is SQVTM and CDR2 ANQGSEA. In DNA form, the CDR3 reads TGCAGCGTTGGCGATTTGAACACTGAAGCTTTCTTT. Its protein is CSVGDLNTEAFF. The full variable domain, rest sourced from reference TRBV29-1 and TRBJ1-1, is SAVISQKPSRDICQRGTSLTIQCQVDSQVTMMFWYRQQPGQSLTLIATANQGSEATYESGFVIDKFPISRPNLTFSTLTVSNMSPEDSSIYLCSVGDLNTEAFFGQGTRLTVV.

There are many counts of this clonotype. The V gene is TRBV29-1, the J gene TRBJ1-2; no reliable D call. The V end lost 2 bases, the J end lost 7 bases, and 2 bases lay between the germline ends. The CDR3 loop spans 9 amino acids. Germline assignment: CDR1 SQVTM and CDR2 ANQGSEA. The CDR3 region is CSVEIGYTF. The CDR3 DNA sequence: TGCAGCGTTGAAATTGGCTACACCTTC.

This clonotype appeared many times. The chain has TRBV29-1 and TRBJ1-1, with D maybe TRBD1 (5 bases). The germline gives CDR1 SQVTM, CDR2 ANQGSEA. V was pared by 0 bases and J by 0 bases, with 14 bases between. This CDR3 spans 16 amino acids. CDR3 protein: CSVEDPLRGVNTEAFF. DNA of the CDR3: TGCAGCGTTGAAGATCCACTAAGGGGAGTGAACACTGAAGCTTTCTTT.

The chain has TRBV30 and TRBJ2-4; 7 positions match TRBD2. There are 14 residues in the CDR3. Germline CDR1 GTSNPN, CDR2 SVGIG (reference sequence). V dropped 3 bases and J dropped 3; count of bases not matched to a gene: 5. The chain's CDR3 is CAWSAGLGKNIQYF. The CDR3 DNA is TGTGCCTGGAGCGCCGGACTAGGCAAAAACATTCAGTACTTC.

This sequence joins TRBV19 and TRBJ2-7; TRBD2 might be the D (6 bases). V was clipped by 7 bases and J by 3 bases, with 22 bases between them. The CDR3 consists of 16 residues. Germline CDR1 and CDR2: LNHDA and SQIVND (reference sequence). The CDR3 protein is CASTIPGTLQIYEQYF. Here the CDR3 DNA reads TGTGCCAGTACCATTCCTGGGACTCTCCAAATCTACGAGCAGTACTTC.